The 5 T cell receptor beta chains given below trace back to one sample, sequenced in a study of blood T cells in healthy people across ages. The second PCR ran roughly 6 to 11 cycles with a sample-barcoded 5' primer and J-beta primers. Each CDR3 protein is one row after TCRdb ran MiXCR on the 5' RACE reads. The sample comprises 700,000 to 1,000,000 distinct CDR3 sequences, under 45% of which are singletons, and roughly 18% rests with the top ten. The sequenced sample was blood. All receptors come from a man between 60 and 70 years old in good health.

This clonotype came up many times. The J gene is TRBJ2-7, the V gene TRBV5-5; D is uncertain. The V gene lost 1 base and the J gene lost 2 bases, with 7 bases spanning the gap. The germline V gene encodes CDR1 SGHKS and CDR2 YYEKEE (reference sequence). The CDR3 sequence is 13 residues long. CDR3 DNA: TGTGCCAGCAGCTTGAGGGAAACCTACGAGCAGTACTTC. Its protein is CASSLRETYEQYF.

A remark on this clonotype: Since a much larger clone is just one base distant, this may be a read error. The chain uses TRBV4-2 and TRBJ1-2, with 7 positions matching TRBD1. The CDR3 runs 13 residues. The germline V gene has CDR1 LGHNA and CDR2 YNFKEQ. CDR3 loop: CAGSPGQNYGYTF. DNA for the CDR3: TGTGCCGGCAGCCCGGGACAGAACTATGGCTACACCTTC.

The chain joins TRBV14 to TRBJ2-4; 9 bases agree with TRBD1. TRBJ2-7 explains the end of the DNA better; the J call may be wrong. The germline gives CDR1 SGHDN, CDR2 FVKESK. There are 15 residues in the CDR3. The chain's CDR3 is CASSHIGTGFYEQYF. In DNA, the CDR3 is TGTGCCAGCAGCCACATCGGGACAGGGTTCTACGAGCAGTACTTC.

DNA for the CDR3: TGTGCCAGCAGCCCCCCTAGCGGGGGGGAGGATACGCAGTATTTT. It codes for CASSPPSGGEDTQYF. J is TRBJ2-3 and V is TRBV3-1, with 12 bases that match TRBD2. The length of the CDR3 is 15 residues. From germline, CDR1 is LGHDT and CDR2 YNNKEL (reference sequence). V shed 4 bases, J shed 6 bases, and the junction held 5 bases outside the gene matches.

This clonotype has just a few counts. This chain joins TRBV5-1 and TRBJ2-5; D remains unclear. CDR3 size: 16 residues. Germline assignment: CDR1 SGHRS and CDR2 YFSETQ. V lost 5 bases to trimming and J lost 1 base, with 18 bases between them. The CDR3 sequence is CASRRYGPTVQETQYF. The CDR3 DNA sequence: TGCGCCAGCAGACGGTACGGCCCTACCGTCCAAGAGACCCAGTACTTC. The full variable domain, in which reference TRBV5-1 and TRBJ2-5 provide the parts outside the CDR3, is KAGVTQTPRYLIKTRGQQVTLSCSPISGHRSVSWYQQTPGQGLQFLFEYFSETQRNKGNFPGRFSGRQFSNSRSEMNVSTLELGDSALYLCASRRYGPTVQETQYFGPGTRLLVL.